Sequencing of this T cell receptor (beta chain) was carried out in a study of blood T cell repertoires in COVID-19. Study at large: Both acute and convalescent COVID-19 samples were obtained from the United States, Italy and Spain. From T cells, B-cell-depleted T cells, or PBMCs came the material, which was cDNA or gDNA.

Methods used by the authors: Cell counts per sample came from amplifying reference gene primers. Profiled with immunoSEQ multiplex PCR; TCRdb holds only in-frame clones, not every one. D and trimming were read from the DNA, whereas the V and J calls and clone size are those reported in that table. This sample has fewer than 110,000 clones; around four fifths occur once, and the top ten carry about 4.5%. This clone was detected a few times. J was trimmed by 1 base and V by 7 bases; bases with no gene match: 6. Germline CDR1 ENHRY, CDR2 SYGVKD. CDR3 length: 14 amino acids. The sample consisted of peripheral blood. The rearrangement joins TRBV10-3 to TRBJ1-1, with 7 bases aligning to TRBD1. The receptor was derived from a man in his 70s with acute or convalescent COVID-19. The CDR3: CAITQGQRNTEAFF. As DNA, the CDR3 is TGTGCCATCACCCAGGGACAGAGGAACACTGAAGCTTTCTTT.